These T cell receptor beta chains were read from a single sample in a study of Graves' ophthalmopathy and Graves' hyperthyroidism. MiXCR was run by TCRdb on the multiplex PCR reads, yielding one entry per CDR3 protein. The sample lists 200,000 to 250,000 distinct CDR3 sequences; under 25% were seen once. The sequenced material came from peripheral blood. The receptors were sampled from a woman between 45 and 65 years old with Graves' ophthalmopathy. The CDR3 runs from the conserved cysteine through the conserved F or W. Fields, in order: D gene, V gene, CDR3 length, clone size, J gene, CDR3 protein, CDR3 DNA. D genes are given only for firm matches. Clone size, where shown, is once, few, many, or a class for clones that have expanded.

>-|TRBV7-9|13|-|TRBJ2-5
CASTPLKEGTQYF
TGTGCCAGCACCCCCTTAAAGGAAGGGACCCAGTACTTC
>TRBD2|TRBV6-2/TRBV6-3|18|few|TRBJ2-2
CASSWGLAEGSGTGELFF
TGTGCCAGCAGTTGGGGACTAGCGGAGGGGTCGGGCACCGGGGAGCTGTTTTTT
>TRBD2|TRBV6-2/TRBV6-3|16|many|TRBJ2-3
CASSRLAGPEMDTQYF
TGTGCCAGCAGTCGACTAGCGGGTCCTGAGATGGATACGCAGTATTTT
>TRBD1|TRBV29-1|14|-|TRBJ2-7
CSASLGQGVAEQYF
TGCAGCGCATCGTTGGGACAGGGTGTGGCCGAGCAGTACTTC
>-|TRBV5-1|13|many|TRBJ1-1
CASSKEVNTEAFF
TGCGCCAGCAGCAAGGAGGTGAACACTGAAGCTTTCTTT
>-|TRBV2|15|many|TRBJ2-7
CASSEAGLKTYEQYF
TGTGCCAGCAGTGAAGCGGGGCTTAAGACTTACGAGCAGTACTTC
>TRBD1|TRBV28|16|once|TRBJ2-5
CASSSVGRGLQETQYF
TGTGCCAGCTCATCCGTCGGCAGGGGGTTACAAGAGACCCAGTACTTC
>TRBD2|TRBV29-1|17|many|TRBJ2-7
CSVVGVAGGPLGYEQYF
TGCAGCGTTGTCGGCGTAGCGGGAGGGCCGTTAGGGTACGAGCAGTACTTC
>-|TRBV12-3/TRBV12-4|16|many|TRBJ1-6
CASSPRGNSYNSPLHF
TGTGCCAGCAGTCCGAGAGGGAACTCCTATAATTCACCCCTCCACTTT
>-|TRBV28|14|many|TRBJ1-2
CASSGAGRIYGYTF
TGTGCCAGCAGTGGGGCAGGACGTATCTATGGCTACACCTTC
>-|TRBV28|12|many|TRBJ2-7
CASSFEVDEQYF
TGTGCCAGCAGTTTCGAGGTTGACGAGCAGTACTTC
>TRBD1|TRBV29-1|13|many|TRBJ1-5
CSVAGGYGQPQHF
TGCAGCGTTGCAGGGGGCTACGGACAGCCCCAGCATTTT
>TRBD1|TRBV27|15|many|TRBJ1-1
CASSRTGVWNTEAFF
TGTGCCAGCAGCCGAACAGGGGTGTGGAACACTGAAGCTTTCTTT
>TRBD1|TRBV27|14|many|TRBJ2-5
CASSSPGGHETQYF
TGTGCCAGCAGTTCCCCAGGGGGCCACGAGACCCAGTACTTC